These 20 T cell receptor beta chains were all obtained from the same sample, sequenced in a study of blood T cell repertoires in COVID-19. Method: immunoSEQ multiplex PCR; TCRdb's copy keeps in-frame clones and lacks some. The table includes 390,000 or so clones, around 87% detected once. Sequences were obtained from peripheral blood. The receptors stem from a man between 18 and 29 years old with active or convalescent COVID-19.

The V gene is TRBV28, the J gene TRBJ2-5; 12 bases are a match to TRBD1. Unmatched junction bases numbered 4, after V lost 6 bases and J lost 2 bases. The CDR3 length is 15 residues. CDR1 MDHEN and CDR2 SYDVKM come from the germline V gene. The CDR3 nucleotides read TGTGCCAGCAGGGGGGACAGGGGGCGACAAGAGACCCAGTACTTC. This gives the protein CASRGDRGRQETQYF.

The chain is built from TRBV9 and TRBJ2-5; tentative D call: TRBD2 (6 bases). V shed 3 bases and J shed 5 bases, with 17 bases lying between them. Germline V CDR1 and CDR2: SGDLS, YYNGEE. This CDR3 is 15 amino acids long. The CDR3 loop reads CASSAEGGTGETQYF. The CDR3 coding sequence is TGTGCCAGCAGCGCTGAGGGCGGGACGGGGGAGACCCAGTACTTC.

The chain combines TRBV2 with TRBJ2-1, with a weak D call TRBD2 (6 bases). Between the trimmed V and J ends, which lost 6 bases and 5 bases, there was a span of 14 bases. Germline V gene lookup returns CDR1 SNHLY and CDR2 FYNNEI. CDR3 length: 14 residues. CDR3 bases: TGTGCCAGCAGCCCGACCCGGGGGAACAATGAGCAGTTCTTC. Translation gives CASSPTRGNNEQFF.

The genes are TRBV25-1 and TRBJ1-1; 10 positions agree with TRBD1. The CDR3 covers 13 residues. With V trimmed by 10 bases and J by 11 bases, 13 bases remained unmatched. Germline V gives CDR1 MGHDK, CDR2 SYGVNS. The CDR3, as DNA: TGTGCCACAGGAGGGACAGGGGTTTTAAGTGCTTTCTTT. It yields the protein CATGGTGVLSAFF. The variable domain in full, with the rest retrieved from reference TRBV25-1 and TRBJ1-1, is EADIYQTPRYLVIGTGKKITLECSQTMGHDKMYWYQQDPGMELHLIHYSYGVNSTEKGDLSSESTVSRIRTEHFPLTLESARPSHTSQYLCATGGTGVLSAFFGQGTRLTVV.

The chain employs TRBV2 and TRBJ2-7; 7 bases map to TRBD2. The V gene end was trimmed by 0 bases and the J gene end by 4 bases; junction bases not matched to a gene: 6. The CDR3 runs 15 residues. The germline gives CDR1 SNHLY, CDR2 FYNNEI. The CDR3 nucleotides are TGTGCCAGCAGTGAAGCGCCTAGCGGACCTTACGAGCAGTACTTC. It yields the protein CASSEAPSGPYEQYF.

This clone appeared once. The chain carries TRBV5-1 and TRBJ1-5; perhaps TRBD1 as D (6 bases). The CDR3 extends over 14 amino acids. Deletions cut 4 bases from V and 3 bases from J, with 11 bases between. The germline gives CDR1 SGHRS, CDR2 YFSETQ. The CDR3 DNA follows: TGCGCCAGCAGCCCAGGACAGCTCAATCAGCCCCAGCATTTT. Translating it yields CASSPGQLNQPQHF.

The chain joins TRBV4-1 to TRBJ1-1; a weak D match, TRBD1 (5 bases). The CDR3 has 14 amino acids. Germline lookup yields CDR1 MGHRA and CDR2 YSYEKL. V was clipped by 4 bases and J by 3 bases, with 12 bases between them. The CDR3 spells CASSPSGGDTEAFF. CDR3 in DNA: TGCGCCAGCAGCCCGTCCGGGGGGGACACTGAAGCTTTCTTT.

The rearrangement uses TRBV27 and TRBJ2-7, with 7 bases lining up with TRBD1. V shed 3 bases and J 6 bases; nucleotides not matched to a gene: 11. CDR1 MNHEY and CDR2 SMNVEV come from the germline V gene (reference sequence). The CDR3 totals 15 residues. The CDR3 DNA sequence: TGTGCCAGCAGTTTGGGAAGAACAGGGGCGGTCGAGCAGTACTTC. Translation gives CASSLGRTGAVEQYF.

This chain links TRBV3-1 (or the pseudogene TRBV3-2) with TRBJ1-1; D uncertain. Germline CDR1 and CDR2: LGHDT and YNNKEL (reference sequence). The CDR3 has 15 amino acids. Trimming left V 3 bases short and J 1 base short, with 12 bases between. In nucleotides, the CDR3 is TGTGCCAGCAGCCATCCTGGACGGGGGAACACTGAAGCTTTCTTT. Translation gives CASSHPGRGNTEAFF.

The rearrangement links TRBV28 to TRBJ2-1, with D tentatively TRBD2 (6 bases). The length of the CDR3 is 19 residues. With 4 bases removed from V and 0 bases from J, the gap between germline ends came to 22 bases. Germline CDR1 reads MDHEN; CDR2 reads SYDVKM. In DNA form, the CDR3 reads TGTGCCAGCAGTTCCTCAACTACGGGAGCATGGGGCTCCTACAATGAGCAGTTCTTC. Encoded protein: CASSSSTTGAWGSYNEQFF.

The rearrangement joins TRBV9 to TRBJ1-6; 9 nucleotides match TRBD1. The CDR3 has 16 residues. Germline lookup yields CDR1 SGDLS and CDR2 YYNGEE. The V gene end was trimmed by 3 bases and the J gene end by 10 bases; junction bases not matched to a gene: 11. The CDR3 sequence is CASSETPDRGLSPLHF. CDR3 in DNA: TGTGCCAGCAGCGAAACCCCGGACAGGGGCTTATCACCCCTCCACTTT.

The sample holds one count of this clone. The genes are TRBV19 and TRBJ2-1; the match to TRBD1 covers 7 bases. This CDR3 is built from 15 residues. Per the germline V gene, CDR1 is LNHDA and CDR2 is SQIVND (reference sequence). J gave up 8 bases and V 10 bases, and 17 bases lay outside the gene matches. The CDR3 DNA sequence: TGTGCCACCTCCCTCGGACAGGCTAGGTTCGATGAGCAGTTCTTC. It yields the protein CATSLGQARFDEQFF. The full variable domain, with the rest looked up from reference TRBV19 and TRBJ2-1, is DGGITQSPKYLFRKEGQNVTLSCEQNLNHDAMYWYRQDPGQGLRLIYYSQIVNDFQKGDIAEGYSVSREKKESFPLTVTSAQKNPTAFYLCATSLGQARFDEQFFGPGTRLTVL.

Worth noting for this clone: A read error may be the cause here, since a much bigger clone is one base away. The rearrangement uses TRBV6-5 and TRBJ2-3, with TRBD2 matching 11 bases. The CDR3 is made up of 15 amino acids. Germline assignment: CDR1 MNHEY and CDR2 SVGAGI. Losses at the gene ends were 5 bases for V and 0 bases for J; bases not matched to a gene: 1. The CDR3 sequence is CASSRTSGSTDTQYF. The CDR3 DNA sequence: TGTGCCAGCAGTCGGACTAGCGGGAGCACAGATACGCAGTATTTT.

The CDR3 region has the DNA TGTGCCAGCAGTGAACCGGCCAAAAACATTCAGTACTTC. This translates into CASSEPAKNIQYF. V is TRBV6-1 and J is TRBJ2-4, with D uncertain. CDR3 size: 13 residues. Germline V CDR1 and CDR2: MNHNS, SASEGT. Between the trimmed V and J ends, which lost 2 bases and 1 base, there was a span of 3 bases.

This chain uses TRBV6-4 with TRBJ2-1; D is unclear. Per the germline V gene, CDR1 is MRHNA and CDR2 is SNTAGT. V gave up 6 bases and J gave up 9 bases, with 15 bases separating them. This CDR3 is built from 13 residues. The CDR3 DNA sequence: TGTGCCAGCAGCGCCTTACCCGGTACTGAGCAGTTCTTC. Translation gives CASSALPGTEQFF.

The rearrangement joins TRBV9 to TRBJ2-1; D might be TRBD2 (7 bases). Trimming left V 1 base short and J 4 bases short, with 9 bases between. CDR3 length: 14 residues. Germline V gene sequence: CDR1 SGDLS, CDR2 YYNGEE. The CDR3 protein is CASSVRGGYNEQFF. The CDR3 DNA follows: TGTGCCAGCAGCGTAAGGGGGGGTTACAATGAGCAGTTCTTC.

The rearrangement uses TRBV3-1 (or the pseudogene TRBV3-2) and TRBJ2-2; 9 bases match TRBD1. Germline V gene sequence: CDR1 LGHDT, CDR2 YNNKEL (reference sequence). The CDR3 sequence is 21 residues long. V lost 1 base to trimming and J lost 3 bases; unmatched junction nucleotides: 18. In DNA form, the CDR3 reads TGTGCCAGCAGCCAAGTGCTACCCGGACAGGGGTCGAGTCTGGACACCGGGGAGCTGTTTTTT. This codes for CASSQVLPGQGSSLDTGELFF.

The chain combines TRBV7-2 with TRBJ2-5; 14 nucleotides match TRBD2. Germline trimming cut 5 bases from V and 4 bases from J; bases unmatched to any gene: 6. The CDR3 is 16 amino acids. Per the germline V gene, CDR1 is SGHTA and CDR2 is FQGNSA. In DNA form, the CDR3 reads TGTGCCAGCAGCCCCCGGACTAGCGGGGGGTCAGAGACCCAGTACTTC. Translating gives CASSPRTSGGSETQYF.

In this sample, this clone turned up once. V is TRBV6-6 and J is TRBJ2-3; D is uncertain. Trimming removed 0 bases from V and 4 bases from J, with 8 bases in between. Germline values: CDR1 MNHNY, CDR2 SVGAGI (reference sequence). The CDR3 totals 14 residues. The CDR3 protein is CASSYSASPDTQYF. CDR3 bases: TGTGCCAGCAGTTACTCCGCAAGCCCAGATACGCAGTATTTT.

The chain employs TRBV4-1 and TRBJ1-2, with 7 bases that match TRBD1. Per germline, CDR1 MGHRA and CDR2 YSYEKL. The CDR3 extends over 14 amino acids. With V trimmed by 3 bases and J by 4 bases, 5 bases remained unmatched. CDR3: CASSHSRGPYGYTF. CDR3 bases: TGCGCCAGCAGCCACTCAAGGGGGCCCTATGGCTACACCTTC.